This TCR beta chain is drawn from a study of blood T cells in healthy people across ages. Germline assignment: CDR1 SEHNR and CDR2 FQNEAQ (reference sequence). The CDR3 loop spans 17 amino acids. Trimming cost V 6 bases and J 2 bases; bases outside gene matches: 12. Sample-barcoded 5' priming and a J-beta primer mix drove a second PCR of roughly 7 to 11 cycles. Researchers report that a template-switch adaptor with 12 random nucleotides tagged each cDNA molecule. TCRdb re-derived calls from the 5' RACE reads in MiXCR, one entry per CDR3 protein. In the table there are about 1.8 million distinct CDR3 sequences, roughly 49% of which are singletons. Every donor provided 7.5 to 10 milliliters of peripheral blood.

The chain links TRBV7-9 to TRBJ1-5; 8 bases are shared with TRBD1. The receptor comes from a woman between 35 and 50 years old in good health. Material for sequencing was blood. The CDR3 region has the DNA TGTGCCAGCAGTCTCTTCGGGCAGGGGGCGGGCAATCAGCCCCAGCATTTT. Translated, it gives CASSLFGQGAGNQPQHF.